This TCR beta chain emerged from a study of OX40 agonist ivuxolimab in advanced cancers. TCRdb's copy holds only in-frame clones and misses some; the assay was immunoSEQ multiplex PCR. The sample lists about 14,000 clones, around 86% occurring once. This TCR came from an adult with an advanced solid tumor such as melanoma, head and neck, liver or kidney cancer. This specimen was CD4+ or CD8+ T cells sorted from blood, taken in a trial of the OX40 agonist ivuxolimab.

The CDR3 protein is CASSLRERDYGYTF. DNA for the CDR3: TGTGCCAGCAGCTTAAGAGAGAGGGACTATGGCTACACCTTC. The chain recombines TRBV13 with TRBJ1-2; D is ambiguous. This CDR3 region has 14 residues. CDR1 is PRHDT and CDR2 is FYEKMQ in the germline V gene (reference sequence). V lost 2 bases and J lost 3, with 10 bases in between.